This T cell receptor beta chain derives from a study of blood T cell repertoires in COVID-19. Clones were read by immunoSEQ multiplex PCR, and TCRdb kept only the in-frame ones, dropping some. The sample consists of fewer than 500,000 clones, 87% of them appearing once. Trimming removed 5 bases at V and 8 bases at J, with 22 bases between. CDR3 length: 16 residues. CDR1 and CDR2 from the germline V gene are MNHEY and SMNVEV (reference sequence). The TCR originated in a woman aged 18-29 years with acute COVID-19. The sequencing input was PBMCs or T cells enriched from blood (not recorded which). J is TRBJ2-1 and V is TRBV27; tentative D call: TRBD1 (5 bases). The CDR3 DNA reads as TGTGCCAGCAGTCTTGTATCAGGGATGTTCGTCTATGAGCAGTTCTTC. Translation: CASSLVSGMFVYEQFF.